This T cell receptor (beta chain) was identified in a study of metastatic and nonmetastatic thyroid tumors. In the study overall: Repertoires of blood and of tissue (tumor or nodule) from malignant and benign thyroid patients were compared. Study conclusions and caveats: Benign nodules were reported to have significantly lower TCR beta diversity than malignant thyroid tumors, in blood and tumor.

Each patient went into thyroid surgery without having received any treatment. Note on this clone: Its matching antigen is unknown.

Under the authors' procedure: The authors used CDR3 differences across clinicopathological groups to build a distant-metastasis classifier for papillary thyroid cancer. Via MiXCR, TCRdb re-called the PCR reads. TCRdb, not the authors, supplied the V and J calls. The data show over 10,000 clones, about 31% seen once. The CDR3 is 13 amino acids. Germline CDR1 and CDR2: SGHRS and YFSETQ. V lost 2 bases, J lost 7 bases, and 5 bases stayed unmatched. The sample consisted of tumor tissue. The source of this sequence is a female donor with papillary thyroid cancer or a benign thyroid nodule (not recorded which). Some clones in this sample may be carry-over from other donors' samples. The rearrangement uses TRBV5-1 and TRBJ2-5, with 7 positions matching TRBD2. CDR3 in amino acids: CASSFTSEGTQYF. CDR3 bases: TGCGCCAGCAGCTTTACTAGCGAGGGGACCCAGTACTTC.